The 32 T cell receptor beta chains listed next were all sequenced from one sample in a study of blood T cell repertoires in COVID-19. Repertoires were generated with immunoSEQ multiplex PCR, while TCRdb's copy carries only in-frame clones and drops some. Of roughly 39,000 clones in the sample, 75% to 85% were seen once. The source material was peripheral blood. The receptors originated from an older man with acute or convalescent COVID-19.

This clone was detected once. The CDR3 DNA reads as TGCGCCAGCAGTGAGTACAGTAACACTGAAGCTTTCTTT. Residues: CASSEYSNTEAFF. The chain combines TRBV10-1 with TRBJ1-1; unclear D gene. In germline, CDR1 is WNHNN, CDR2 SYGVQD (reference sequence). CDR3 length equals 13 residues. Between the trimmed V and J ends, which lost 1 base and 2 bases, there was a span of 5 bases.

This chain uses TRBV10-3 with TRBJ2-5; possible D gene TRBD1, 6 bases. In germline, CDR1 is ENHRY, CDR2 SYGVKD. V lost 4 bases and J lost 5, with 8 bases in between. The CDR3 totals 12 residues. CDR3 DNA sequence: TGTGCCATCAGTGGCAGGGGTGAGACCCAGTACTTC. Translated: CAISGRGETQYF.

V is TRBV5-1 and J is TRBJ2-2; weak D call: TRBD2 (5 bases). Trimming removed 1 base at V and 1 base at J, with 8 bases between. Germline CDR1 and CDR2: SGHRS and YFSETQ. The CDR3 has 15 amino acids. The CDR3 DNA sequence: TGCGCCAGCAGCTTGTACGCGGGGAACACCGGGGAGCTGTTTTTT. This translates into CASSLYAGNTGELFF. Full variable domain (rest looked up from reference TRBV5-1 and TRBJ2-2): KAGVTQTPRYLIKTRGQQVTLSCSPISGHRSVSWYQQTPGQGLQFLFEYFSETQRNKGNFPGRFSGRQFSNSRSEMNVSTLELGDSALYLCASSLYAGNTGELFFGEGSRLTVL.

The rearrangement joins TRBV18 to TRBJ2-5; 9 nucleotides align to TRBD1. Germline lookup yields CDR1 KGHSH and CDR2 LQKENI. The CDR3 covers 15 residues. With V trimmed by 1 base and J by 4 bases, 4 bases remained unmatched. The CDR3 spells CASSPRGQGGETQYF. The CDR3 region has the DNA TGTGCCAGCTCACCACGGGGACAGGGCGGAGAGACCCAGTACTTC.

The chain is built from TRBV27 and TRBJ2-7; 13 nucleotides line up with TRBD2. CDR1 and CDR2 (germline): MNHEY, SMNVEV (reference sequence). Unmatched junction bases numbered 7, after V lost 2 bases and J lost 0 bases. The CDR3 consists of 18 residues. CDR3 sequence (DNA): TGTGCCAGCAGTTTACGCACTAGCGGGAGGGCCTTCTCCTACGAGCAGTACTTC. It yields the protein CASSLRTSGRAFSYEQYF.

This chain connects TRBV9 to TRBJ2-3, with no clear D. CDR1 and CDR2 (germline): SGDLS, YYNGEE. This CDR3 has 16 residues. V lost 4 bases and J lost 0, with 15 bases in between. The CDR3 spells CASSPRELSSTDTQYF. CDR3 DNA sequence: TGTGCCAGCAGCCCTAGAGAACTCTCGAGCACAGATACGCAGTATTTT.

The chain uses TRBV7-9 and TRBJ1-3; D remains unclear. V was trimmed by 3 bases and J by 0 bases, leaving 9 bases between them. The CDR3 spans 15 residues. CDR1 is SEHNR and CDR2 is FQNEAQ in the germline V gene (reference sequence). The CDR3, as DNA: TGTGCCAGCAGCTTGGCGGGGTACTCTGGAAACACCATATATTTT. This codes for CASSLAGYSGNTIYF.

This chain connects TRBV10-3 to TRBJ1-1; TRBD1 matches 7 bases. V gave up 10 bases and J gave up 0 bases; unmatched junction bases: 5. CDR1 and CDR2 from the germline V gene are ENHRY and SYGVKD. This CDR3 comprises 13 residues. The CDR3 nucleotides are TGTGCCAGCCGGGACAGTATGAACACTGAAGCTTTCTTT. Its translation: CASRDSMNTEAFF.

This CDR3 reads CASSAGGLEKLFF. The CDR3, as DNA: TGTGCCAGCAGTGCAGGGGGCCTTGAAAAACTGTTTTTT. The chain joins TRBV3-1 (or the pseudogene TRBV3-2) to TRBJ1-4, with 8 bases matching TRBD1. Germline lookup yields CDR1 LGHDT and CDR2 YNNKEL (reference sequence). The ends lost 6 bases at V and 7 bases at J; junction bases unmatched: 4. The CDR3 has 13 amino acids.

The chain carries TRBV14 and TRBJ2-3, with D tentatively TRBD1 (5 bases). Trimming stripped 1 base from V and 0 bases from J, with 20 bases between. Per the germline V gene, CDR1 is SGHDN and CDR2 is FVKESK. The CDR3 totals 19 residues. Written as DNA, the CDR3 is TGTGCCAGCAGCCAAGTTATGGCTATTCGCCAGGGAAGCACAGATACGCAGTATTTT. Encoded protein: CASSQVMAIRQGSTDTQYF.

V and J are TRBV7-6 and TRBJ1-6, with D perhaps TRBD1 (5 bases). The CDR3 has 16 amino acids. Trimming removed 4 bases from V and 7 bases from J, with 17 bases in between. Germline-derived CDR1 and CDR2 are SGHVS and FNYEAQ. This chain's CDR3 is CASSYPGREGNSPLHF. CDR3 nucleotide sequence: TGTGCCAGCAGCTACCCCGGAAGGGAGGGGAATTCACCCCTCCACTTT.

V is TRBV28 and J is TRBJ2-7; D unclear. V gave up 2 bases and J gave up 5 bases, with 7 bases separating them. The CDR3 has 12 residues. Germline V gene sequence: CDR1 MDHEN, CDR2 SYDVKM. The CDR3 sequence is CASSLQRDEQYF. In DNA, the CDR3 is TGTGCCAGCAGTTTACAGCGCGACGAGCAGTACTTC.

The V gene is TRBV2, the J gene TRBJ1-1; the match to TRBD1 covers 10 bases. The CDR3 loop spans 14 amino acids. Germline CDR1 and CDR2: SNHLY and FYNNEI. Losses at the gene ends were 5 bases for V and 3 bases for J; bases not matched to a gene: 3. CDR3 coding DNA: TGTGCCAGCAGTACGACAGGGGGCGACACTGAAGCTTTCTTT. This sequence encodes CASSTTGGDTEAFF.

V is TRBV3-1 (or the pseudogene TRBV3-2) and J is TRBJ2-3; 8 bases are shared with TRBD2. Per the germline V gene, CDR1 is LGHDT and CDR2 is YNNKEL (reference sequence). The length of the CDR3 is 17 residues. V lost 0 bases and J lost 4; bases outside the gene matches: 9. The CDR3 reads CASSQEWASGRADTQYF. As DNA, the CDR3 is TGTGCCAGCAGCCAAGAGTGGGCCAGCGGGAGAGCAGATACGCAGTATTTT.

This clone turned up a few times. The chain is built from TRBV5-1 and TRBJ2-1; TRBD2 agrees at 7 bases. The CDR3 covers 15 residues. V trimming: 1 base; J trimming: 4 bases; junction bases outside the gene matches: 5. Germline V gene lookup returns CDR1 SGHRS and CDR2 YFSETQ. This CDR3 is CASSLYLAAYNEQFF. The CDR3 DNA reads as TGCGCCAGCAGCTTGTACCTAGCGGCTTACAATGAGCAGTTCTTC.

CDR3 DNA sequence: TGTGCCAGCAGCGGGGGTGCTGGAAACACCATATATTTT. Translating it yields CASSGGAGNTIYF. The chain combines TRBV28 with TRBJ1-3; D is perhaps TRBD1 (5 bases). This CDR3 is 13 amino acids long. Looked up from germline, CDR1 is MDHEN and CDR2 is SYDVKM. V gave up 6 bases and J gave up 2 bases, with 8 bases separating them.

This chain links TRBV10-1 with TRBJ2-1; 15 bases match TRBD2. With 0 bases clipped from V and 2 bases from J, the junction kept 5 bases outside the gene matches. CDR3 length: 19 residues. Germline lookup yields CDR1 WNHNN and CDR2 SYGVQD (reference sequence). In DNA, the CDR3 is TGCGCCAGCAGTGAGTCCGGACTAGCGGGAGGGCCCCCCTACAATGAGCAGTTCTTC. This codes for CASSESGLAGGPPYNEQFF.

The chain employs TRBV2 and TRBJ1-2; 11 bases are a match to TRBD1. CDR1 is SNHLY and CDR2 is FYNNEI in the germline V gene. With 10 bases clipped from V and 8 bases from J, the junction kept 12 bases outside the gene matches. CDR3 length: 14 residues. CDR3 coding DNA: TGTGCCACCACCATAGGACAGGGGGCTTCCGGCTACACCTTC. It is translated as CATTIGQGASGYTF.

The CDR3 nucleotides are TGTGCCAGCTCAACCGACAGGAACACTGAAGCTTTCTTT. Amino acid sequence: CASSTDRNTEAFF. This chain uses TRBV18 with TRBJ1-1; tentative D call: TRBD1 (5 bases). This CDR3 has 13 residues. CDR1 and CDR2 (germline): KGHSH, LQKENI. The ends were cut back, 5 bases at V and 1 base at J, with 8 bases in the middle.

In its sample, this clone was seen a few times. V usage is TRBV6-4 and J usage is TRBJ2-1; 12 nucleotides match TRBD2. CDR1 and CDR2 (germline): MRHNA, SNTAGT. Trimming at V came to 4 bases and at J to 5 bases, leaving 3 bases not matched to a gene. The CDR3 runs to 15 residues. Written as DNA, the CDR3 is TGTGCCAGCAGTGGGCTAGCGGGAGGGAACAATGAGCAGTTCTTC. Protein product: CASSGLAGGNNEQFF.

The rearrangement links TRBV18 to TRBJ1-2; 8 bases map to TRBD1. The CDR3 sequence is 15 residues long. V shed 2 bases and J 5 bases; nucleotides not matched to a gene: 7. Germline V gene sequence: CDR1 KGHSH, CDR2 LQKENI. The CDR3 protein is CASSPGSDRGYGYTF. For the CDR3, the DNA is TGTGCCAGCTCACCAGGCTCCGACAGGGGTTATGGCTACACCTTC.

This clone has more than one count but fewer than ten. This chain uses TRBV20-1 with TRBJ1-2, with 10 nucleotides matching TRBD1. The V gene's germline CDR1 is DFQATT and CDR2 SNEGSKA (reference sequence). Trimming at V came to 3 bases and at J to 7 bases, leaving 11 bases not matched to a gene. This CDR3 is 15 amino acids long. The CDR3, as DNA: TGCAGTGCTAGTCAATCCAGGGACAGGGGTGGTGGCTACACCTTC. Amino acids: CSASQSRDRGGGYTF.

This clone has more than one count but fewer than ten. The chain combines TRBV6-5 with TRBJ2-3, with a possible D match to TRBD1 (5 bases). V lost 5 bases and J 5 bases, leaving 11 bases between the germline ends. CDR1 is MNHEY, CDR2 SVGAGI, per germline. This CDR3 spans 13 amino acids. The chain's CDR3 is CASSMTDEDTQYF. CDR3 coding DNA: TGTGCCAGCAGTATGACAGACGAAGATACGCAGTATTTT.

The rearrangement links TRBV5-1 to TRBJ2-2; D is unclear. The V gene's germline CDR1 is SGHRS and CDR2 YFSETQ. V lost 4 bases to trimming and J lost 8 bases, with 6 bases between them. The length of the CDR3 is 11 residues. The CDR3 sequence: CASSPEGELFF. In nucleotides, the CDR3 is TGCGCCAGCAGCCCCGAGGGGGAGCTGTTTTTT. Based on the CDR3 plus reference TRBV5-1 and TRBJ2-2, the full variable domain is KAGVTQTPRYLIKTRGQQVTLSCSPISGHRSVSWYQQTPGQGLQFLFEYFSETQRNKGNFPGRFSGRQFSNSRSEMNVSTLELGDSALYLCASSPEGELFFGEGSRLTVL.

A note on this clone: The junction shows a germline mismatch at one end, possibly a read error. This chain links TRBV7-7 with TRBJ2-1; D is unclear. The CDR3 totals 15 residues. Germline CDR1 and CDR2: SSHAT and FNYEAQ (reference sequence). The CDR3 DNA reads as TGTGCTAGCAGCTTAGATCAGGCCTCCTACAATGAGCAGTTCTTC. Protein product: CASSLDQASYNEQFF.

This chain connects TRBV7-3 to TRBJ2-1, with 12 positions matching TRBD2. The V segment lost 5 bases and the J segment 5 bases; nucleotides outside the gene matches: 10. CDR1 is SGHTA and CDR2 is FQGTGA in the germline V gene. The CDR3 is 17 residues long. The DNA for the CDR3 is TGTGCCAGCAGCCTGCAAGGACTAGCGGGGCGACACAATGAGCAGTTCTTC. This sequence encodes CASSLQGLAGRHNEQFF.

The gene calls are TRBV7-8 and TRBJ1-1, with TRBD1 identical over 9 bases. Germline CDR1 is SGHVS and CDR2 is FQNEAQ. J was trimmed by 2 bases and V by 4 bases; bases with no gene match: 2. This CDR3 has 14 residues. The CDR3 spells CASSWGQGNTEAFF. The CDR3 DNA reads TGTGCCAGCAGCTGGGGACAGGGAAACACTGAAGCTTTCTTT.

A single count supports this clone. The V and J genes are TRBV11-3 and TRBJ2-4, with 8 bases lining up with TRBD1. The CDR3 is 16 residues long. The trim removed 4 bases at V and 6 bases at J, leaving 11 bases unmatched. Germline V gene data show CDR1 as SGHNT and CDR2 as YENEEA. DNA of the CDR3: TGTGCCAGCAGCTCCGGACAGGGAGAGGAGAGAAACATTCAGTACTTC. Translated: CASSSGQGEERNIQYF.

V is TRBV15 and J is TRBJ2-5; a possible D gene is TRBD2 (5 bases). The CDR3 has 13 residues. Germline lookup yields CDR1 LNHNV and CDR2 YYDKDF (reference sequence). Trimming left V 3 bases short and J 4 bases short, with 9 bases between. CDR3 sequence: CATSRVGGETQYF. The CDR3 DNA reads as TGTGCCACCAGCAGGGTCGGAGGAGAGACCCAGTACTTC.

The CDR3 coding sequence is TGTGCCAGCAGCTTATTTCAAGGGGCGAACACCGGGGAGCTGTTTTTT. Its translation: CASSLFQGANTGELFF. V is TRBV7-2 and J is TRBJ2-2; tentatively, D is TRBD1 (5 bases). Germline values: CDR1 SGHTA, CDR2 FQGNSA. Deletions cut 2 bases from V and 0 bases from J, with 10 bases between. The CDR3 spans 16 residues.

This clone was seen more than once but under ten times. This chain connects TRBV12-3 or TRBV12-4 to TRBJ1-2; D might be TRBD1 (6 bases). V lost 2 bases, J lost 10 bases, and 8 bases lay in between. CDR3 size: 11 residues. CDR3 sequence: CASSLSGVYTF. The CDR3 nucleotides read TGTGCCAGCAGTTTATCAGGGGTCTACACCTTC.

V is TRBV29-1 and J is TRBJ2-5; 7 bases match TRBD1. The germline gives CDR1 SQVTM, CDR2 ANQGSEA. After removal of 5 bases from V and 10 bases from J, the junction contained 10 bases not matched to a gene. This CDR3 has 12 residues. The CDR3 region is CSVRDSSVGQYF. The CDR3 region has the DNA TGCAGCGTTCGGGACAGCTCAGTGGGCCAGTACTTC.